Listed here are 23 T cell receptor beta chains from one sample, sequenced in a study of blood T cells in healthy people across ages. It was with a sample-barcoded 5' primer and a J-beta primer mix that a second PCR of roughly 7 to 11 cycles was run. TCRdb used MiXCR to reprocess the 5' RACE reads, holding one entry per CDR3 protein. The table lists approximately 800,000 distinct CDR3 sequences, roughly 40% of them singletons. Sequenced material: blood. The source is a man in his late teens or twenties in good health.

The V call is TRBV6-5, the J call TRBJ2-3; D is perhaps TRBD2 (6 bases). V lost 5 bases to trimming and J lost 5 bases, with 11 bases between them. Germline values: CDR1 MNHEY, CDR2 SVGAGI. This CDR3 is built from 13 residues. This chain's CDR3 is CASSRDLVDTQYF. CDR3 coding DNA: TGTGCCAGCAGTCGGGACTTGGTAGATACGCAGTATTTT.

J is TRBJ1-6 and V is TRBV6-6; D uncertain. The CDR3 covers 14 residues. Germline V gene sequence: CDR1 MNHNY, CDR2 SVGAGI (reference sequence). Trimming removed 6 bases at V and 5 bases at J, with 11 bases between. The DNA of the CDR3 is TGTGCCAGCAGGGCCGGAGAGGATAATTCACCCCTCCACTTT. It yields the protein CASRAGEDNSPLHF.

In its sample, this clonotype was seen many times. The V and J genes are TRBV20-1 and TRBJ2-5; D uncertain. Trimming took off 1 base at V and 3 bases at J, with 9 bases between the two ends. The CDR3 runs to 13 residues. Germline V gives CDR1 DFQATT, CDR2 SNEGSKA (reference sequence). The CDR3 DNA follows: TGCAGTGCTAGAGGGTTACTAAAAGAGACCCAGTACTTC. This codes for CSARGLLKETQYF.

This chain joins TRBV6-2 or TRBV6-3 and TRBJ2-1, with a possible D match to TRBD2 (6 bases). CDR3 length equals 15 residues. Trimming removed 4 bases at V and 4 bases at J, with 14 bases between. Germline V gene lookup returns CDR1 MNHEY and CDR2 SVGEGT. CDR3 nucleotides: TGTGCCAGCAGTTGCCCGGACGGACTATACAATGAGCAGTTCTTC. It yields the protein CASSCPDGLYNEQFF.

This clonotype was seen many times. V and J are TRBV20-1 and TRBJ1-2; D is undetermined. V was trimmed by 5 bases and J by 7 bases, leaving 20 bases between them. Per the germline V gene, CDR1 is DFQATT and CDR2 is SNEGSKA (reference sequence). The CDR3 extends over 14 amino acids. CDR3 residues: CSARITGGWSGYTF. Written as DNA, the CDR3 is TGCAGTGCTCGCATAACGGGTGGGTGGTCTGGCTACACCTTC.

This clonotype was seen ten or more times. The V and J genes are TRBV7-2 and TRBJ1-4; 9 bases fit TRBD1. Germline loops: CDR1 SGHTA, CDR2 FQGNSA. The CDR3 covers 13 residues. V lost 6 bases and J lost 6; bases outside the gene matches: 2. As DNA, the CDR3 is TGTGCCAGCAGTCGGGACAGGGATGAAAAACTGTTTTTT. Protein sequence: CASSRDRDEKLFF. Complete variable domain (other parts from reference TRBV7-2 and TRBJ1-4): GAGVSQSPSNKVTEKGKDVELRCDPISGHTALYWYRQSLGQGLEFLIYFQGNSAPDKSGLPSDRFSAERTGGSVSTLTIQRTQQEDSAVYLCASSRDRDEKLFFGSGTQLSVL.

CDR3 sequence (DNA): TGTGCCACCAGTGAGCCGGGACAGAACACTGAAGCTTTCTTT. This encodes CATSEPGQNTEAFF. The chain has TRBV24-1 and TRBJ1-1; the D gene is possibly TRBD1 (6 bases). From germline, CDR1 is KGHDR and CDR2 SFDVKD. Trimming left V 4 bases short and J 1 base short, with 9 bases between. The CDR3 is made up of 14 amino acids.

This clonotype was seen a handful of times. A much larger clone sits a single nucleotide away, making a read error possible. This CDR3 is CASSLADDSDTQYF. The CDR3, as DNA: TGTGCCAGCAGCCTGGCGGACGACTCAGATACGCAGTATTTT. This sequence joins TRBV7-9 and TRBJ2-3; no firm D call. The CDR3 runs 14 residues. Germline CDR1 SEHNR, CDR2 FQNEAQ (reference sequence). The V end was cut by 5 bases, the J end by 4 bases, with 13 bases between.

This clonotype was observed a handful of times. The chain combines TRBV5-1 with TRBJ2-7; D is undetermined. Trimming cost V 4 bases and J 7 bases, with 18 bases left between them. Per germline, CDR1 SGHRS and CDR2 YFSETQ. CDR3 length: 14 amino acids. For the CDR3, the DNA is TGCGCCAGCAGCCCCTCCGGGCGCTCGATTGAGCAGTACTTC. This codes for CASSPSGRSIEQYF.

This clonotype occurred a few times. The J gene is TRBJ1-2, the V gene TRBV20-1, with TRBD1 matching 7 bases. Per germline, CDR1 DFQATT and CDR2 SNEGSKA (reference sequence). The V gene end was trimmed by 6 bases and the J gene end by 4 bases; junction bases not matched to a gene: 8. CDR3 length: 13 amino acids. CDR3 region: CSAAAGTAYGYTF. The CDR3 DNA sequence: TGCAGTGCCGCTGCCGGGACAGCCTATGGCTACACCTTC.

This rearrangement joins TRBV3-1 to TRBJ2-1; tentative D call: TRBD2 (6 bases). V was trimmed by 4 bases and J by 4 bases, leaving 17 bases between them. The CDR3 is 16 residues long. In germline, CDR1 is LGHDT, CDR2 YNNKEL (reference sequence). CDR3 nucleotides: TGTGCCAGCAGCCCCAACCTTCGAGGAGGGTACAATGAGCAGTTCTTC. Translating gives CASSPNLRGGYNEQFF.

The V and J genes are TRBV29-1 and TRBJ2-2; D may match TRBD1 or TRBD2 (5 bases each). This CDR3 region has 13 residues. Germline V gene sequence: CDR1 SQVTM, CDR2 ANQGSEA. Trimming took off 0 bases at V and 5 bases at J, with 7 bases between the two ends. The CDR3 is CSVEEGPTGELFF. CDR3 DNA: TGCAGCGTTGAAGAGGGACCTACCGGGGAGCTGTTTTTT.

The V gene is TRBV5-1, the J gene TRBJ2-3; no reliable D call. This CDR3 region has 17 residues. Germline V lookup: CDR1 SGHRS, CDR2 YFSETQ. The V and J ends lost 4 bases and 0 bases respectively, with 18 bases between them. The CDR3: CASSLINSGRSTDTQYF. CDR3 nucleotide sequence: TGCGCCAGCAGCCTAATCAACAGTGGACGCAGCACAGATACGCAGTATTTT.

This sequence joins TRBV7-2 and TRBJ2-5; D remains ambiguous. The ends were cut back, 1 base at V and 11 bases at J, with 23 bases in the middle. The CDR3 is 16 amino acids. CDR1 and CDR2 from the germline V gene are SGHTA and FQGNSA. CDR3 nucleotides: TGTGCCAGCAGCTTAGACGGACCCCTCCAAGGGAATGAGCAGTACTTC. Protein: CASSLDGPLQGNEQYF.

Of note for this clonotype: This may stem from a read error, because a much larger clone lies one nucleotide away. The chain joins TRBV29-1 to TRBJ2-1; D gene unclear. Per germline, CDR1 SQVTM and CDR2 ANQGSEA. The CDR3 loop spans 12 amino acids. CDR3 sequence reads: CGVLSVGHEQFF. CDR3 nucleotides: TGCGGCGTCTTATCGGTTGGCCATGAGCAGTTCTTC.

The CDR3 DNA reads as TGTGCCAGCAGCTCAGACGGTCAGCCCCAGCATTTT. This gives the protein CASSSDGQPQHF. The rearrangement uses TRBV7-2 and TRBJ1-5; D not resolved. Trimming cost V 4 bases and J 6 bases, with 7 bases left between them. Germline-derived CDR1 and CDR2 are SGHTA and FQGNSA. This CDR3 is 12 amino acids long.

This clonotype was seen a few times. The J gene is TRBJ1-1, the V gene TRBV15; 7 bases map to TRBD1. After removal of 4 bases from V and 3 bases from J, the junction contained 8 bases not matched to a gene. This CDR3 comprises 15 residues. Germline CDR1 and CDR2: LNHNV and YYDKDF (reference sequence). CDR3 residues: CATSKGDSSHTEAFF. In DNA form, the CDR3 reads TGTGCCACCAGCAAAGGGGACAGCTCACACACTGAAGCTTTCTTT.

V gene TRBV20-1 combines with J gene TRBJ1-1; 8 positions agree with TRBD1. Germline V gene data show CDR1 as DFQATT and CDR2 as SNEGSKA (reference sequence). There are 15 residues in the CDR3. V was clipped by 6 bases and J by 3 bases; unmatched bases: 12. The CDR3 DNA is TGCAGTGCCACCGGACCGACAGGGGAGGACACTGAAGCTTTCTTT. Amino acid sequence: CSATGPTGEDTEAFF.

Concerning this clonotype: The conserved phenylalanine or tryptophan is not found at the CDR3 terminus, so this likely reflects a read error. Because the CDR3's place on the DNA is in doubt, the DNA is left out and the CDR3 is given as listed by TCRdb. The genes are TRBV12-3 or TRBV12-4 and TRBJ2-1; TRBD1 was called by the table and not checked on the DNA. The CDR3 adds up to 20 amino acids, both ends counted. CDR3 amino acids: CASSSGGTGVISERGYTFGS.

In this sample, this clonotype turned up many times. The chain combines TRBV20-1 with TRBJ2-7; the D gene is possibly TRBD2 (5 bases). There are 13 residues in the CDR3. Trimming shortened V by 6 bases and J by 0 bases, and 12 bases separated the two germline ends. CDR1 is DFQATT and CDR2 is SNEGSKA in the germline V gene (reference sequence). The CDR3 coding sequence is TGCAGTGCCTCAAAAGCGGCCTCCTACGAGCAGTACTTC. It encodes CSASKAASYEQYF.

This chain uses TRBV4-3 with TRBJ2-5; 8 positions agree with TRBD2. The CDR3 extends over 16 amino acids. Germline V gene lookup returns CDR1 LGHNA and CDR2 YSLEER. The junction had 14 bases not matched to a gene; V was cut back by 0 bases and J by 11 bases. The CDR3 DNA reads as TGCGCCAGCAGCCAAGACCCAGCGGGGGCGTACAATGAGCAGTACTTC. Translated, it gives CASSQDPAGAYNEQYF.

In regard to this clonotype: Germline is not matched at one junction end, which may reflect a read error. V gene TRBV6-4 combines with J gene TRBJ2-3; 8 bases are a match to TRBD1. The CDR3 covers 15 residues. Germline-derived CDR1 and CDR2 are MRHNA and SNTAGT. The CDR3 bases are TGTGCCTGCAGTGAAGGACAGGGACACACAGATACGCAGTATTTT. Its translation: CACSEGQGHTDTQYF.

The chain links TRBV7-7 to TRBJ2-7; 10 positions agree with TRBD2. Germline CDR1 and CDR2: SSHAT and FNYEAQ (reference sequence). The trim removed 5 bases at V and 7 bases at J, leaving 11 bases unmatched. The CDR3 covers 15 residues. CDR3 protein: CASSPGTSVMSEQYF. CDR3 nucleotides: TGTGCCAGCAGCCCGGGGACTAGCGTAATGAGTGAGCAGTACTTC.